A selection of T cell receptor beta chains follows, all from one sample in a study of blood T cell repertoires in COVID-19. Repertoires were generated with immunoSEQ multiplex PCR, while TCRdb's copy carries only in-frame clones and drops some. The sample contains fewer than 350,000 clones, about 86% of which appear only once. The sequenced sample was peripheral blood. The source is a woman under 40 who had recovered from COVID-19. Each CDR3 is given with its conserved first and last residue. The order of the fields is V gene, clone size, D gene, J gene, CDR3 protein, CDR3 DNA. A D gene is named only where the DNA matches it firmly. Only some rows state a clone size, as once, few, many or a class for expanded clones.

TRBV7-9	few	.	TRBJ1-6	CASSLQGSNSPLHF	TGTGCCAGCAGCTTACAGGGTTCGAATTCACCCCTCCACTTT
TRBV29-1	.	.	TRBJ1-2	CSVDSGWENYGYTF	TGCAGCGTTGATTCGGGTTGGGAGAACTATGGCTACACCTTC
TRBV5-1	.	TRBD1	TRBJ2-5	CASSRTGSDTGETQYF	TGCGCCAGCAGCCGGACAGGGTCGGATACAGGCGAGACCCAGTACTTC
TRBV7-9	.	.	TRBJ2-2	CASSADRPANTGELFF	TGTGCCAGCAGCGCCGACAGACCCGCGAACACCGGGGAGCTGTTTTTT
TRBV4-1	.	.	TRBJ1-2	CASSQEVRGDGYTF	TGCGCCAGCAGCCAAGAGGTCAGGGGAGATGGCTACACCTTC
TRBV18	.	TRBD1	TRBJ1-4	CASSPYPGQPEKLFF	TGTGCCAGCTCACCATACCCGGGACAGCCTGAAAAACTGTTTTTT
TRBV7-9	.	.	TRBJ2-5	CASSIKGVGETQYF	TGTGCCAGCAGCATCAAGGGGGTCGGGGAGACCCAGTACTTC
TRBV6-1	.	.	TRBJ2-7	CASSDNRASSEQYF	TGTGCCAGCAGTGATAACAGGGCATCGAGTGAGCAGTACTTC
TRBV27	.	.	TRBJ2-7	CASSPTRVNYEQYF	TGTGCCAGCAGTCCCACCAGGGTTAACTACGAGCAGTACTTC
TRBV19	.	.	TRBJ1-1	CASSRDRGKDTEAFF	TGTGCCAGTAGTAGAGATAGGGGGAAGGACACTGAAGCTTTCTTT
TRBV5-4	once	TRBD1	TRBJ2-5	CASSPTGGRETQYF	TGTGCCAGCAGCCCCACAGGGGGCCGGGAGACCCAGTACTTC
TRBV29-1	.	TRBD1	TRBJ2-6	CSVYDRARGANVLTF	TGCAGCGTTTATGACAGGGCAAGAGGGGCCAACGTCCTGACTTTC
TRBV5-1	.	.	TRBJ2-5	CASSPGGPGETQYF	TGCGCCAGCAGCCCCGGTGGGCCGGGGGAGACCCAGTACTTC
TRBV19	.	TRBD1	TRBJ1-2	CASRRQGDYNYGYTF	TGTGCCAGTAGACGACAGGGGGATTATAACTATGGCTACACCTTC
TRBV4-1	.	.	TRBJ2-7	CASSQGQAYEQYF	TGCGCCAGCAGCCAAGGACAGGCCTACGAGCAGTACTTC
TRBV5-6	.	TRBD1	TRBJ1-2	CASSRGGGGYTF	TGTGCCAGCAGCCGAGGGGGCGGGGGCTACACCTTC
TRBV7-2	.	.	TRBJ1-3	CASSLEMTGPLSGNTIYF	TGTGCCAGCAGCTTAGAGATGACAGGCCCCCTCTCTGGAAACACCATATATTTT
TRBV15	many	TRBD2	TRBJ2-7	CATRRNLAGGPYEQYF	TGTGCCACAAGAAGGAACCTAGCGGGAGGGCCCTACGAGCAGTACTTC